This T cell receptor (beta chain) is from a study of T cell repertoires in cytomegalovirus infection. Study information: Matching HLA type and CMV infection were both indicated by public TCR beta signatures.

This clonotype was counted many times. The target antigen is unknown. TCRdb used MiXCR to reprocess the reads, holding one entry per CDR3 protein. This table holds around 210,000 distinct CDR3 sequences, about 7% found once. Germline V gene sequence: CDR1 SGHTA, CDR2 FQGNSA. This CDR3 region has 14 residues. V lost 5 bases and J 4 bases, leaving 14 bases between the germline ends. General study points: In two of eight donors, the top clonotype was HLA-C-restricted CMV-specific.

The chain links TRBV7-2 to TRBJ1-1; TRBD1 is a possible D gene (6 bases). This TCR was sampled from a human donor in good health (CMV status not recorded). Some clones in this sample may be carry-over from other donors' samples. The sample was PBMCs. CDR3 residues: CASSPYRASTEAFF. The DNA of the CDR3 is TGTGCCAGCAGCCCCTACAGGGCAAGCACTGAAGCTTTCTTT.